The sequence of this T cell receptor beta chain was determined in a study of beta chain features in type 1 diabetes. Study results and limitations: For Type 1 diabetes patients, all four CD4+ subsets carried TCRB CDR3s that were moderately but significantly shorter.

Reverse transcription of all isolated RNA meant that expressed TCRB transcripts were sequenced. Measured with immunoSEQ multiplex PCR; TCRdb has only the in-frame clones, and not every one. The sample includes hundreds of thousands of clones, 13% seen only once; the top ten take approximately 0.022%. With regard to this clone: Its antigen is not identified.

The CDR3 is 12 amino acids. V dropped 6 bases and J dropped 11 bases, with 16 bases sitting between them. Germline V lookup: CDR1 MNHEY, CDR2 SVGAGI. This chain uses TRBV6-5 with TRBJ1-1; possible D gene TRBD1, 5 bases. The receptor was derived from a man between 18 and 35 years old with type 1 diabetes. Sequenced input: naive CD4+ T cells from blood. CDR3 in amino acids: CASSLRGTGAFF. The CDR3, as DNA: TGTGCCAGCAGCCTACGAGGGACGGGCGCTTTCTTT.